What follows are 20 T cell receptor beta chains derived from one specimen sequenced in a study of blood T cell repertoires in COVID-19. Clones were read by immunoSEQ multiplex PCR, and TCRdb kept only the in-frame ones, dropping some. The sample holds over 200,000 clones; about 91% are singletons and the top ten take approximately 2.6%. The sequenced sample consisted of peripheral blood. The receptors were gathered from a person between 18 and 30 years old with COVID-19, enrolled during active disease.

CDR3 DNA sequence: TGTGCCAGCCGGGGGTCCAATTCACCCCTCCACTTT. It encodes CASRGSNSPLHF. This chain links TRBV7-9 with TRBJ1-6, with D possibly matching TRBD1 (5 bases). CDR3 length: 12 amino acids. Germline V gene lookup returns CDR1 SEHNR and CDR2 FQNEAQ (reference sequence). The ends were cut back, 8 bases at V and 7 bases at J, with 9 bases in the middle.

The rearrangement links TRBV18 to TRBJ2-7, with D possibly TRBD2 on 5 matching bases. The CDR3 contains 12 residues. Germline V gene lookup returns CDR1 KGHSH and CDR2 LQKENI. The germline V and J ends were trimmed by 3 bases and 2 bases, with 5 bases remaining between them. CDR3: CASSPGTYEQYF. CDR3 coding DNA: TGTGCCAGCTCACCCGGGACCTACGAGCAGTACTTC. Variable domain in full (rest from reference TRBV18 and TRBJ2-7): NAGVMQNPRHLVRRRGQEARLRCSPMKGHSHVYWYRQLPEEGLKFMVYLQKENIIDESGMPKERFSAEFPKEGPSILRIQQVVRGDSAAYFCASSPGTYEQYFGPGTRLTVT.

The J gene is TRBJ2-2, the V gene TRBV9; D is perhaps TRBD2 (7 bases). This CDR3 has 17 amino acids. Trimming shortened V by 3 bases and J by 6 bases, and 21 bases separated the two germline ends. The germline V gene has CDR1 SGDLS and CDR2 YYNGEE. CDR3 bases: TGTGCCAGCAGCGGTTATGTCGAGGGGGGGACCGCCGGGGAGCTGTTTTTT. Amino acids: CASSGYVEGGTAGELFF.

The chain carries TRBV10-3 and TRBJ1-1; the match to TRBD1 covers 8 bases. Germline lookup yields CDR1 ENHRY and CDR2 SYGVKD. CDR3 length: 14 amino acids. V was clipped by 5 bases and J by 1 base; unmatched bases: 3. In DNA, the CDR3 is TGTGCCATCAGTAAAGGGACAGGGAACACTGAAGCTTTCTTT. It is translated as CAISKGTGNTEAFF.

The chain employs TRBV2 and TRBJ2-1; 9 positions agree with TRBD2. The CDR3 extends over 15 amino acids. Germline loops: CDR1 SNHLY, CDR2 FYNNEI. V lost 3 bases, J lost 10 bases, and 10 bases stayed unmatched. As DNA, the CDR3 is TGTGCCAGCAGTGATTGGTTTAGCGGGAGAGAAGAGCAGTTCTTC. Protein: CASSDWFSGREEQFF. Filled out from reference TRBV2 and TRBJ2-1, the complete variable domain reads EPEVTQTPSHQVTQMGQEVILRCVPISNHLYFYWYRQILGQKVEFLVSFYNNEISEKSEIFDDQFSVERPDGSNFTLKIRSTKLEDSAMYFCASSDWFSGREEQFFGPGTRLTVL.

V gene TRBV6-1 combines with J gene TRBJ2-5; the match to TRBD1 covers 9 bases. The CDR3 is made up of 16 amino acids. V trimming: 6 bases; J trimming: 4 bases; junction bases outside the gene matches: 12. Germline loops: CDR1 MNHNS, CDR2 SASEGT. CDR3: CASSELPGQGGETQYF. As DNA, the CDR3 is TGTGCCAGCAGCGAACTCCCGGGACAGGGTGGAGAGACCCAGTACTTC.

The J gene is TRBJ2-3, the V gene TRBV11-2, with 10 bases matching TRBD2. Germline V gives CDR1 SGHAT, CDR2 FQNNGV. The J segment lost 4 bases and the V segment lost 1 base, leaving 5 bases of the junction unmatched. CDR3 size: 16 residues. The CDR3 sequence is CASSLGLAGVADTQYF. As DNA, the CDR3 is TGTGCCAGCAGCTTAGGCCTAGCGGGAGTGGCAGATACGCAGTATTTT.

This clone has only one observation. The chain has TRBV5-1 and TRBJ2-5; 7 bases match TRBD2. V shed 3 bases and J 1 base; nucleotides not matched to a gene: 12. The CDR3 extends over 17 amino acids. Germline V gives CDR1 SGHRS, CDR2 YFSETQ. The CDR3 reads CASSSGGSTPSQETQYF. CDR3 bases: TGCGCCAGCAGCTCCGGGGGGAGTACCCCGTCCCAAGAGACCCAGTACTTC. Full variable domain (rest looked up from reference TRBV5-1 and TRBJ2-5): KAGVTQTPRYLIKTRGQQVTLSCSPISGHRSVSWYQQTPGQGLQFLFEYFSETQRNKGNFPGRFSGRQFSNSRSEMNVSTLELGDSALYLCASSSGGSTPSQETQYFGPGTRLLVL.

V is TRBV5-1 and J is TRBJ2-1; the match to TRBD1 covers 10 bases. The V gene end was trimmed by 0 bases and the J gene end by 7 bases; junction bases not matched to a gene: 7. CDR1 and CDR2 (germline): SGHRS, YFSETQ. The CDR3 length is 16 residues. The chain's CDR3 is CASSLGQGAGRNEQFF. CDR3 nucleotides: TGCGCCAGCAGCTTGGGACAGGGGGCAGGTAGAAATGAGCAGTTCTTC. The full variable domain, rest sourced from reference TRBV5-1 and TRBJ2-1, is KAGVTQTPRYLIKTRGQQVTLSCSPISGHRSVSWYQQTPGQGLQFLFEYFSETQRNKGNFPGRFSGRQFSNSRSEMNVSTLELGDSALYLCASSLGQGAGRNEQFFGPGTRLTVL.

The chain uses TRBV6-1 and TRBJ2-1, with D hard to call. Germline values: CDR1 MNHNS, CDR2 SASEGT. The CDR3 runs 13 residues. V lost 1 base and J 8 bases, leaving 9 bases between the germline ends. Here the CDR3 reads CASSEEETHEQFF. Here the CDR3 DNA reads TGTGCCAGCAGTGAAGAGGAGACCCATGAGCAGTTCTTC.

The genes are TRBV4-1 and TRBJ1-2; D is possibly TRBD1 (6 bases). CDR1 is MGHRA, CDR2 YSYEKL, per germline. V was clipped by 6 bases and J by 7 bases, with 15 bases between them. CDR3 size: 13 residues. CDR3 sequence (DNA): TGCGCCAGCAGAAGCCTAAAGGGGGTTGGCTACACCTTC. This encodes CASRSLKGVGYTF.

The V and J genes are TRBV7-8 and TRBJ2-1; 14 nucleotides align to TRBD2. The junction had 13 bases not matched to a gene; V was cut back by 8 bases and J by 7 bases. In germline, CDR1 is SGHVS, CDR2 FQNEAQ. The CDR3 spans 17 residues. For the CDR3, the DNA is TGTGCCAGCTCCCCCGGGACTAGCGGGGGTCGGCGGAATGAGCAGTTCTTC. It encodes CASSPGTSGGRRNEQFF.

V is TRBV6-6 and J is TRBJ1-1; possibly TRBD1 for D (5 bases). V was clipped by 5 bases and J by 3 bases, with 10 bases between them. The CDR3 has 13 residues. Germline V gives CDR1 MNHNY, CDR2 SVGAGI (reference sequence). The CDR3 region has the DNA TGTGCCAGCAGTACCCCGGGGGACACTGAAGCTTTCTTT. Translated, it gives CASSTPGDTEAFF.

The CDR3 DNA reads as TGTGCCAGCAGTTCGCAGGTGAACACTGAAGCTTTCTTT. This encodes CASSSQVNTEAFF. This chain connects TRBV3-1 (or the pseudogene TRBV3-2) to TRBJ1-1; D is uncertain. CDR3 length: 13 residues. V dropped 6 bases and J dropped 0 bases, with 8 bases sitting between them. Per germline, CDR1 LGHDT and CDR2 YNNKEL (reference sequence).

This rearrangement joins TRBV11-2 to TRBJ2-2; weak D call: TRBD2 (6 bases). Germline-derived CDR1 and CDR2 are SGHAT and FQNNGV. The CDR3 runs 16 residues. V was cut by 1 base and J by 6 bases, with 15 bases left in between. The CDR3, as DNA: TGTGCCAGCAGCTTAGGTGGGGCGGGGTTTGCCGGGGAGCTGTTTTTT. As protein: CASSLGGAGFAGELFF.

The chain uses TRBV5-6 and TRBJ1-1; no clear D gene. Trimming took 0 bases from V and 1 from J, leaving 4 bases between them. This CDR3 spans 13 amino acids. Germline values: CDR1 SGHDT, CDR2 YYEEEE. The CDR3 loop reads CASSLAGNTEAFF. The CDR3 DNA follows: TGTGCCAGCAGCTTGGCGGGGAACACTGAAGCTTTCTTT.

In DNA, the CDR3 is TGTGCCAGCAGTGCAGCAGGGAGTGACTATGGCTACACCTTC. Translated: CASSAAGSDYGYTF. This chain joins TRBV2 and TRBJ1-2, with a possible D match to TRBD1 (5 bases). Germline-derived CDR1 and CDR2 are SNHLY and FYNNEI. Trimming took off 4 bases at V and 3 bases at J, with 12 bases between the two ends. The length of the CDR3 is 14 residues. Combining the CDR3 with reference TRBV2 and TRBJ1-2 gives the whole variable domain EPEVTQTPSHQVTQMGQEVILRCVPISNHLYFYWYRQILGQKVEFLVSFYNNEISEKSEIFDDQFSVERPDGSNFTLKIRSTKLEDSAMYFCASSAAGSDYGYTFGSGTRLTVV.

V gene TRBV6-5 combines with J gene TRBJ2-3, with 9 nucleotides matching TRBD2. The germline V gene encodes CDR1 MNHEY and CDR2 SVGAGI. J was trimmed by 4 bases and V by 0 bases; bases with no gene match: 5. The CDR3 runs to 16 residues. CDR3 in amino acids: CASSYSAGGSPDTQYF. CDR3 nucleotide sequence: TGTGCCAGCAGTTACTCAGCGGGAGGATCACCAGATACGCAGTATTTT.

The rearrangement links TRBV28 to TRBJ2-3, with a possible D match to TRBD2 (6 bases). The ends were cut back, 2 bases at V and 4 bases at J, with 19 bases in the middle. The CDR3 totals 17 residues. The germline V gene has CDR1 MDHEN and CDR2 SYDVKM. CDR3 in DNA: TGTGCCAGCAGTTTAGGGATAACGGCGGGATCGGCAGATACGCAGTATTTT. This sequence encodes CASSLGITAGSADTQYF.

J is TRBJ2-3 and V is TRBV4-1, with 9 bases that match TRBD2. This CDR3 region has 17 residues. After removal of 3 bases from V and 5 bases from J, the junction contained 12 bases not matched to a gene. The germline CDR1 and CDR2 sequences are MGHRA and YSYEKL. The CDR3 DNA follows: TGCGCCAGCAGCCAGCATGGCGGGAGGGCCCTGGGAGATACGCAGTATTTT. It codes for CASSQHGGRALGDTQYF.